This entry lists 12 T cell receptor beta chains sequenced from one sample in a study of cytomegalovirus exposure and HLA in healthy donors. With 60 Vbeta and 13 Jbeta primers, the PCR was carried out. The data were produced by immunoSEQ multiplex PCR, yet TCRdb's version contains in-frame clones alone and is incomplete. This table has about 130,000 clones, 8.5% appearing once. The sequencing input was PBMCs. Every receptor here comes from a man in his forties or fifties in good health and CMV-seronegative.

With regard to this clone: The identical CDR3 is also encoded by other nucleotide sequences in the sample. The rearrangement joins TRBV4-3 to TRBJ1-2; TRBD1 aligns across 7 bases. Germline V CDR1 and CDR2: LGHNA, YSLEER. The CDR3 sequence is 17 residues long. V shed 0 bases and J 2 bases; nucleotides not matched to a gene: 9. The CDR3 is CASSQDRGYGGNYGYTF. In DNA, the CDR3 is TGCGCCAGCAGCCAAGACAGGGGGTATGGGGGAAACTATGGCTACACCTTC.

V gene TRBV5-1 combines with J gene TRBJ2-6; TRBD2 might be the D (6 bases). Trimming left V 2 bases short and J 0 bases short, with 18 bases between. The CDR3 has 19 amino acids. Germline CDR1 reads SGHRS; CDR2 reads YFSETQ. Here the CDR3 DNA reads TGCGCCAGCAGCTTCAGTCTAAGGACGGACTACTCTGGGGCCAACGTCCTGACTTTC. Its translation is CASSFSLRTDYSGANVLTF.

The chain has TRBV7-2 and TRBJ2-7; 9 bases fit TRBD1. V was pared by 6 bases and J by 3 bases, with 6 bases of the junction left unmatched. Germline V gene data show CDR1 as SGHTA and CDR2 as FQGNSA. The CDR3 is 14 amino acids. The CDR3 loop is CASRSPGQGYEQYF. The CDR3 bases are TGTGCCAGCAGGTCGCCGGGACAGGGCTACGAGCAGTACTTC.

This clone was counted a few times. The chain has TRBV2 and TRBJ1-1; D gene uncertain. Germline V gene lookup returns CDR1 SNHLY and CDR2 FYNNEI. This CDR3 region has 11 residues. Trimming shortened V by 6 bases and J by 11 bases, and 13 bases separated the two germline ends. The CDR3 loop reads CASRRAYEAFF. The CDR3 region has the DNA TGTGCCAGCAGGAGGGCTTACGAGGCTTTCTTT.

The chain carries TRBV5-1 and TRBJ2-7; D possibly corresponds to TRBD2 (6 bases). The CDR3 has 15 residues. Looked up from germline, CDR1 is SGHRS and CDR2 is YFSETQ. V lost 0 bases and J 2 bases, leaving 12 bases between the germline ends. The CDR3 bases are TGCGCCAGCAGCTTGGTGGGGACTGTACCCTACGAGCAGTACTTC. Its protein product is CASSLVGTVPYEQYF.

This clone showed up just a few times. This chain connects TRBV4-1 to TRBJ1-4; D is unresolved. The length of the CDR3 is 14 residues. Trimming removed 2 bases from V and 13 bases from J, with 17 bases in between. Looked up from germline, CDR1 is MGHRA and CDR2 is YSYEKL. The DNA for the CDR3 is TGCGCCAGCAGCCAATGGCAGGTTTCAACCCTACTGTTTTTT. Translation gives CASSQWQVSTLLFF.

The chain uses TRBV5-1 and TRBJ2-5; 8 bases fit TRBD1. Trimming cost V 4 bases and J 5 bases; bases outside gene matches: 10. CDR1 is SGHRS, CDR2 YFSETQ, per germline. The CDR3 extends over 15 amino acids. The CDR3 protein is CASSRGTGEEETQYF. The CDR3 DNA reads as TGCGCCAGCAGCCGGGGGACAGGTGAGGAGGAGACCCAGTACTTC.

Only a few counts were recorded for this clone. The CDR3 coding sequence is TGCGCCAGCAGGGATCAGGGTAGGCAGTACTTC. Amino acids: CASRDQGRQYF. The V gene is TRBV5-1, the J gene TRBJ2-7, with D possibly being TRBD1 (5 bases). The CDR3 has 11 residues. V lost 5 bases, J lost 9 bases, and 12 bases lay in between. Germline V gene sequence: CDR1 SGHRS, CDR2 YFSETQ.

The chain couples TRBV6-5 to TRBJ2-2; 9 bases align to TRBD1. The CDR3 loop spans 14 amino acids. Germline loops: CDR1 MNHEY, CDR2 SVGAGI. V was clipped by 6 bases and J by 6 bases; unmatched bases: 5. The CDR3 DNA follows: TGTGCCAGCAGGCTACAGGGGGCGGCCGGGGAGCTGTTTTTT. Protein product: CASRLQGAAGELFF.

The chain couples TRBV6-1 to TRBJ1-4; tentative D call: TRBD1 (6 bases). The germline V gene encodes CDR1 MNHNS and CDR2 SASEGT. This CDR3 has 15 residues. V shed 5 bases and J shed 8 bases, with 18 bases lying between them. The chain's CDR3 is CASSPLSQGLEKLFF. The CDR3 DNA sequence: TGTGCCAGCAGTCCACTATCACAGGGCTTGGAAAAACTGTTTTTT.

V and J are TRBV19 and TRBJ2-5, with D possibly matching TRBD1 (6 bases). V was clipped by 6 bases and J by 2 bases, with 10 bases between them. The CDR3 totals 13 residues. Germline V gene sequence: CDR1 LNHDA, CDR2 SQIVND (reference sequence). Here the CDR3 reads CASSLDRQETQYF. The CDR3, as DNA: TGTGCCAGTAGCCTTGACAGGCAAGAGACCCAGTACTTC.

The chain has TRBV7-3 and TRBJ2-1, with TRBD1 as a possible D gene (6 bases). Deletions cut 1 base from V and 7 bases from J, with 14 bases between. CDR3 size: 15 residues. CDR1 SGHTA and CDR2 FQGTGA come from the germline V gene. This chain's CDR3 is CASSLIWGPGNEQFF. The CDR3 DNA reads TGTGCCAGCAGCTTAATCTGGGGGCCGGGGAATGAGCAGTTCTTC.